A single sample gave rise to the 30 T cell receptor beta chains below, sequenced in a study of response to subunit inactivated influenza vaccine. Using its own MiXCR run on the RT-PCR reads, TCRdb lists one record per CDR3 protein. The sample has 150,000 to 200,000 distinct CDR3 sequences; about 9% are singletons. This specimen consisted of non-naive T cells sorted from PBMCs, obtained on the day of vaccination. Source of these receptors: a man aged 45-65 years who received an inactivated influenza vaccine.

The sample holds many counts of this clonotype. CDR3: CSARVRAREQFF. CDR3 coding DNA: TGCAGTGCTAGGGTTAGGGCGCGTGAGCAGTTCTTC. The gene calls are TRBV20-1 and TRBJ2-1; D call uncertain. V was cut by 3 bases and J by 9 bases, with 12 bases left in between. From germline, CDR1 is DFQATT and CDR2 SNEGSKA (reference sequence). The CDR3 has 12 residues.

This clonotype was seen only a few times. The genes are TRBV5-6 and TRBJ2-7; D remains ambiguous. The CDR3 length is 12 residues. V lost 4 bases and J lost 7, with 12 bases in between. Per germline, CDR1 SGHDT and CDR2 YYEEEE. The CDR3 DNA is TGTGCCAGCAGCGTTGTCCTAGGGGAGCAGTACTTC. Residues: CASSVVLGEQYF.

The rearrangement links TRBV7-9 to TRBJ1-5, with TRBD1 identical over 8 bases. V shed 1 base, J shed 6 bases, and the junction held 2 bases outside the gene matches. The CDR3 is 14 residues long. CDR1 SEHNR and CDR2 FQNEAQ come from the germline V gene (reference sequence). The DNA for the CDR3 is TGTGCCAGCAGCTTAGGGACAGGGAGTCAGCCCCAGCATTTT. Protein product: CASSLGTGSQPQHF.

This clonotype was counted between two and nine times. V and J are TRBV21-1 and TRBJ2-1; TRBD2 reflects the table's D call only, with no check against the DNA. TRBV21-1 constitutes a pseudogene. This CDR3 is 16 amino acids long. For the CDR3, the DNA is TGTGCCAGCAGCGACGTAATGGGCGGGAGGGCAAATGAGCAGTTCTTC. Translation gives CASSDVMGGRANEQFF.

The rearrangement joins TRBV27 to TRBJ2-1; D is tentatively TRBD1 or TRBD2 (5 bases each). Germline V gene lookup returns CDR1 MNHEY and CDR2 SMNVEV (reference sequence). V was cut by 8 bases and J by 1 base, with 12 bases left in between. CDR3 length: 14 amino acids. This chain's CDR3 is CASLGEGSYNEQFF. The CDR3, as DNA: TGTGCCAGCCTGGGGGAAGGGTCCTACAATGAGCAGTTCTTC.

The rearrangement uses TRBV2 and TRBJ2-1; a weak D match, TRBD1 (5 bases). This CDR3 has 16 residues. Germline lookup yields CDR1 SNHLY and CDR2 FYNNEI. Trimming left V 2 bases short and J 5 bases short, with 16 bases between. The CDR3 DNA is TGTGCCAGCAGTGAATCAGGGATTTGGGTCCACAATGAGCAGTTCTTC. Translated, it gives CASSESGIWVHNEQFF.

CDR3 in amino acids: CASTKGQAYGYTF. DNA of the CDR3: TGTGCCAGCACAAAGGGACAGGCCTATGGCTACACCTTC. V gene TRBV25-1 combines with J gene TRBJ1-2; TRBD1 matches at 8 bases. Germline V gene lookup returns CDR1 MGHDK and CDR2 SYGVNS. CDR3 length: 13 amino acids. V lost 7 bases and J lost 4; bases outside the gene matches: 5.

The V gene is TRBV7-2, the J gene TRBJ2-6; no reliable D call. The CDR3 runs 15 residues. V lost 4 bases, J lost 0 bases, and 7 bases lay in between. From germline, CDR1 is SGHTA and CDR2 FQGNSA. The CDR3 here is CASSSTLSGANVLTF. The CDR3 DNA is TGTGCCAGCAGCTCGACGCTCTCTGGGGCCAACGTCCTGACTTTC.

In this sample, this clonotype turned up a few times. The rearrangement uses TRBV4-2 and TRBJ1-2; 7 bases match TRBD1. The germline CDR1 and CDR2 sequences are LGHNA and YNFKEQ. CDR3 length equals 15 residues. Trimming at V came to 0 bases and at J to 4 bases, leaving 5 bases not matched to a gene. The CDR3 DNA reads TGTGCCAGCAGCCAAGACGAGACAGGGATCTATGGCTACACCTTC. This sequence encodes CASSQDETGIYGYTF.

This clonotype was seen at least ten times. V usage is TRBV5-4 and J usage is TRBJ2-7; 11 bases are shared with TRBD2. CDR1 is SGHNT, CDR2 YYREEE, per germline (reference sequence). The V segment lost 4 bases and the J segment 3 bases; nucleotides outside the gene matches: 6. The CDR3 is made up of 15 amino acids. CDR3 bases: TGTGCCAGCAGCCCCCTAGCGGGAGGAGACTACGAGCAGTACTTC. Protein sequence: CASSPLAGGDYEQYF.

The chain recombines TRBV20-1 with TRBJ2-1; D call uncertain. Looked up from germline, CDR1 is DFQATT and CDR2 is SNEGSKA (reference sequence). CDR3 length equals 11 residues. V was trimmed by 2 bases and J by 10 bases, leaving 9 bases between them. The CDR3 nucleotides are TGCAGTGCTAGAAACCATCCCGAGCAGTTCTTC. This translates into CSARNHPEQFF.

The chain is built from TRBV5-5 and TRBJ2-1; the match to TRBD2 covers 13 bases. This CDR3 is 17 amino acids long. The germline V gene has CDR1 SGHKS and CDR2 YYEKEE (reference sequence). The V and J ends lost 1 base and 4 bases, in that order; junction bases with no gene match: 5. CDR3: CASSLTSGGVGYNEQFF. In DNA form, the CDR3 reads TGTGCCAGCAGCTTGACTAGCGGGGGGGTCGGATACAATGAGCAGTTCTTC. The full variable domain, its missing parts supplied by reference TRBV5-5 and TRBJ2-1, is DAGVTQSPTHLIKTRGQQVTLRCSPISGHKSVSWYQQVLGQGPQFIFQYYEKEERGRGNFPDRFSARQFPNYSSELNVNALLLGDSALYLCASSLTSGGVGYNEQFFGPGTRLTVL.

This clonotype showed up just a few times. The chain links TRBV6-1 to TRBJ1-5; D call uncertain. The CDR3 loop spans 14 amino acids. The germline CDR1 and CDR2 sequences are MNHNS and SASEGT. Trimming shortened V by 6 bases and J by 7 bases, and 16 bases separated the two germline ends. CDR3 nucleotides: TGTGCCAGCAGCGAGAGGACGGCCCTACAGCCCCAGCATTTT. This codes for CASSERTALQPQHF.

Many counts were recorded for this clonotype. V gene TRBV24-1 combines with J gene TRBJ2-1, with 10 bases lining up with TRBD2. The CDR3 extends over 18 amino acids. Germline V gene lookup returns CDR1 KGHDR and CDR2 SFDVKD. Trimming cost V 1 base and J 4 bases; bases outside gene matches: 9. CDR3: CATSDFDRAGGPYNEQFF. In nucleotides, the CDR3 is TGTGCCACCAGTGATTTCGATCGAGCGGGAGGGCCTTACAATGAGCAGTTCTTC.

This clonotype was detected many times. This CDR3 reads CASSLSGEQFF. The DNA for the CDR3 is TGTGCCAGCAGCCTCAGCGGTGAGCAGTTCTTC. The chain uses TRBV11-2 and TRBJ2-1, with a possible D match to TRBD2 (5 bases). V gave up 5 bases and J gave up 9 bases, with 8 bases separating them. The CDR3 has 11 residues. The germline V gene has CDR1 SGHAT and CDR2 FQNNGV.

The rearrangement uses TRBV20-1 and TRBJ2-7; D not certain. The germline V gene has CDR1 DFQATT and CDR2 SNEGSKA (reference sequence). Trimming removed 4 bases from V and 0 bases from J, with 13 bases in between. The CDR3 has 14 residues. The CDR3 loop is CSATDYASSYEQYF. CDR3 nucleotide sequence: TGCAGTGCTACCGATTACGCGAGCTCCTACGAGCAGTACTTC.

This clonotype came up a few times. The chain uses TRBV25-1 and TRBJ1-1; possible D gene TRBD1, 5 bases. Per the germline V gene, CDR1 is MGHDK and CDR2 is SYGVNS. CDR3 length: 14 residues. V was pared by 4 bases and J by 0 bases, with 9 bases between. As DNA, the CDR3 is TGTGCCAGCAGTGCATCGGGACTGAACACTGAAGCTTTCTTT. The encoded protein is CASSASGLNTEAFF.

This chain connects TRBV7-9 to TRBJ2-1; no firm D call. Germline V gene data show CDR1 as SEHNR and CDR2 as FQNEAQ (reference sequence). This CDR3 comprises 14 residues. The V end lost 2 bases, the J end lost 3 bases, and 8 bases lay between the germline ends. The CDR3 loop reads CASSLSASYNEQFF. The CDR3 bases are TGTGCCAGCAGCTTATCTGCCAGCTACAATGAGCAGTTCTTC.

This clonotype has a handful of counts. This chain joins TRBV6-5 and TRBJ2-7; D not resolved. This CDR3 comprises 16 residues. V shed 2 bases and J shed 2 bases, with 16 bases lying between them. Germline V CDR1 and CDR2: MNHEY, SVGAGI. The CDR3 DNA is TGTGCCAGCAGTTACCTGGGCGGAAGCAACCCCTACGAGCAGTACTTC. As protein: CASSYLGGSNPYEQYF.

This clonotype was recorded many times. V usage is TRBV20-1 and J usage is TRBJ2-5, with D possibly being TRBD1 or TRBD2 (5 bases each). The CDR3 is made up of 15 amino acids. Germline CDR1 DFQATT, CDR2 SNEGSKA (reference sequence). The V end was cut by 6 bases, the J end by 0 bases, with 17 bases between. CDR3 in amino acids: CSADRDPQYQETQYF. The CDR3 bases are TGCAGTGCAGACCGGGACCCCCAGTACCAAGAGACCCAGTACTTC.

This clonotype was picked up a small number of times. The CDR3 coding sequence is TGTGCCAGCACCCAGGGACTAGCGAAAGAGACCCAGTACTTC. Translated: CASTQGLAKETQYF. The chain links TRBV7-9 to TRBJ2-5, with TRBD2 identical over 10 bases. The CDR3 length is 14 residues. V lost 7 bases and J lost 3; bases outside the gene matches: 5. CDR1 and CDR2 (germline): SEHNR, FQNEAQ (reference sequence).

This chain connects TRBV6-2 or TRBV6-3 to TRBJ2-5; TRBD1 matches 8 bases. Germline V lookup: CDR1 MNHEY, CDR2 SVGEGT. After removal of 10 bases from V and 5 bases from J, the junction contained 12 bases not matched to a gene. There are 14 residues in the CDR3. The CDR3 sequence is CAIGDRRVEETQYF. CDR3 in DNA: TGTGCCATCGGGGACAGGAGAGTTGAGGAGACCCAGTACTTC.

This chain joins TRBV6-1 and TRBJ1-1; D unresolved. The CDR3 has 14 amino acids. Trimming took off 7 bases at V and 4 bases at J, with 16 bases between the two ends. Germline CDR1 is MNHNS and CDR2 is SASEGT. The CDR3 reads CASIDTPWGTEAFF. As DNA, the CDR3 is TGTGCCAGCATCGATACTCCCTGGGGCACTGAAGCTTTCTTT.

This clonotype was counted a few times. This chain joins TRBV5-1 and TRBJ2-5; D gene uncertain. This CDR3 region has 12 residues. Germline CDR1 reads SGHRS; CDR2 reads YFSETQ. V was pared by 5 bases and J by 2 bases, with 7 bases between. The CDR3 spells CASRSAQETQYF. In DNA, the CDR3 is TGCGCCAGCAGATCGGCGCAAGAGACCCAGTACTTC.

This clonotype was seen more than once but under ten times. The CDR3: CASSLGRAGVGETQYF. The CDR3, as DNA: TGTGCCAGCAGCTTAGGTCGGGCGGGAGTTGGGGAGACCCAGTACTTC. The rearrangement links TRBV11-2 to TRBJ2-5; TRBD2 agrees at 7 bases. V was pared by 1 base and J by 5 bases, with 10 bases of the junction left unmatched. Germline values: CDR1 SGHAT, CDR2 FQNNGV. The CDR3 consists of 16 residues.

The chain carries TRBV7-3 and TRBJ2-3, with D unclear. CDR3 length: 13 amino acids. Deletions cut 1 base from V and 4 bases from J, with 6 bases between. Germline loops: CDR1 SGHTA, CDR2 FQGTGA. The CDR3 sequence: CASSLNGADTQYF. CDR3 in DNA: TGTGCCAGCAGCTTAAATGGCGCAGATACGCAGTATTTT.

This clonotype was counted at least ten times. V gene TRBV11-2 combines with J gene TRBJ1-2, with a possible D match to TRBD1 (6 bases). Germline V gene sequence: CDR1 SGHAT, CDR2 FQNNGV. This CDR3 is built from 14 residues. V was pared by 1 base and J by 7 bases, with 13 bases between. CDR3 nucleotides: TGTGCCAGCAGCTTAGGTTCGGGGGCATCTGGCTACACCTTC. Residues: CASSLGSGASGYTF.

The sample holds a few counts of this clonotype. The chain combines TRBV24-1 with TRBJ2-1, with 7 bases lining up with TRBD1. Trimming removed 2 bases from V and 7 bases from J; junction bases left unmatched: 13. Germline V lookup: CDR1 KGHDR, CDR2 SFDVKD. This CDR3 has 17 amino acids. CDR3 coding DNA: TGTGCCACCAGTGATTGGGCTTTTGTGACAGGGAGAAATGAGCAGTTCTTC. Protein: CATSDWAFVTGRNEQFF.

With regard to this clonotype: An end of the junction differs from the germline gene, which may be a read error. V and J are TRBV20-1 and TRBJ1-1; the match to TRBD1 covers 8 bases. CDR1 DFQATT and CDR2 SNEGSKA come from the germline V gene (reference sequence). This CDR3 spans 9 amino acids. The CDR3 region has the DNA TGCAGTGCTACGTACCGGGACAGGTTT. It yields the protein CSATYRDRF.

V gene TRBV4-1 combines with J gene TRBJ2-5, with TRBD2 as a possible D gene (6 bases). The V gene's germline CDR1 is MGHRA and CDR2 YSYEKL. This CDR3 is 15 amino acids long. The ends were cut back, 3 bases at V and 7 bases at J, with 18 bases in the middle. CDR3 in DNA: TGCGCCAGCAGCCAGGGCTTATCGGGGGATGGGACCCAGTACTTC. This encodes CASSQGLSGDGTQYF.